The next 27 T cell receptor beta chains were all read from a single sample in a study of T cells in women clearing cervical HPV infection. TCRdb's table, derived via immunoSEQ multiplex PCR, lists solely in-frame clones and lacks some. This sample carries tens of thousands of clones, with 20% to 25% going to the ten biggest clones. The sample taken for sequencing was blood buffy coat. The receptors shown here come from a woman between 18 and 75 years old with a cervical HPV16 infection that either progressed to CIN3+ or cleared (not recorded which).

Points on this clone: The CDR3 is cut off 3 residues early in the read; its end comes from the germline J gene. The chain couples TRBV5-1 to TRBJ1-6; 11 positions agree with TRBD1. Germline assignment: CDR1 SGHRS and CDR2 YFSETQ. V was clipped by 0 bases and J by 9 bases; unmatched bases: 5. The CDR3 loop spans 16 amino acids. The covered CDR3 bases are TGCGCCAGCAGCTTGGTAATGGGGACAGGGGGTTCACCC. It yields the protein CASSLVMGTGGSP. The CDR3 as a whole reads CASSLVMGTGGSPLHF.

Details on this clone: The read ends 3 residues before the CDR3 terminus; that terminus is restored from the germline J gene. The chain couples TRBV20-1 to TRBJ1-5, with no clear D. The CDR3 runs to 13 residues. Germline V gene lookup returns CDR1 DFQATT and CDR2 SNEGSKA (reference sequence). With 3 bases removed from V and 4 bases from J, the gap between germline ends came to 10 bases. The sequenced part of the CDR3 DNA is TGCAGTGCTAGTCTAGGTCCTAATCAGCCC. Amino acids: CSASLGPNQP. The full-length CDR3 reads as CSASLGPNQPQHF.

To note about this clone: Coverage ceases 3 residues before the CDR3 finishes, and the germline J gene fills in the end. The gene calls are TRBV19 and TRBJ1-4; D possibly corresponds to TRBD1 (5 bases). The germline gives CDR1 LNHDA, CDR2 SQIVND (reference sequence). Trimming stripped 4 bases from V and 8 bases from J, with 14 bases between. The CDR3 sequence is 14 residues long. The CDR3 loop is CASSTKGAGEKLFF. The DNA read from the CDR3 is TGTGCCAGTAGTACCAAAGGGGCCGGGGAAAAA.

In regard to this clone: The CDR3 extends 3 residues past the end of the read, so its final part is completed from the germline J gene. V is TRBV4-2 and J is TRBJ2-2; 11 bases match TRBD2. In germline, CDR1 is LGHNA, CDR2 YNFKEQ. This CDR3 is built from 18 residues. V was pared by 4 bases and J by 4 bases, with 11 bases of the junction left unmatched. The CDR3 region is CASSRSDLAGGSTGELFF. CDR3 bases read: TGTGCCAGCAGCCGCTCAGATCTAGCGGGAGGATCCACCGGGGAG.

Worth noting for this clone: The CDR3 end falls 3 residues outside the read, so it is completed with the germline J gene. The chain carries TRBV2 and TRBJ1-4; D ambiguous. Trimming removed 3 bases from V and 8 bases from J, with 10 bases in between. The germline CDR1 and CDR2 sequences are SNHLY and FYNNEI. The CDR3 is made up of 13 amino acids. Incomplete CDR3 DNA: TGTGCCAGCAGTGATGTTGGCACCGAAAAA. This translates into CASSDVGTEK. The complete CDR3 reads CASSDVGTEKLFF.

Regarding this clone: The CDR3 extends 3 residues past the end of the read, so its final part is completed from the germline J gene. The V gene is TRBV28, the J gene TRBJ2-2; 11 bases line up with TRBD2. The ends lost 6 bases at V and 1 base at J; junction bases unmatched: 7. The CDR3 consists of 17 residues. Looked up from germline, CDR1 is MDHEN and CDR2 is SYDVKM. The DNA read from the CDR3 is TGTGCCAGCAGCAATCTAGCGGGAGGACTGAACACCGGGGAG. Translating it yields CASSNLAGGLNTGE. The whole CDR3 protein reads CASSNLAGGLNTGELFF.

Comments on this clone: The CDR3 end is not reached by the read, which stops 3 residues before it; the germline J gene fills it in. The gene calls are TRBV2 and TRBJ1-1; D might be TRBD1 (5 bases). The CDR3 loop spans 14 amino acids. The V end was cut by 1 base, the J end by 1 base, with 7 bases between. Germline V gene data show CDR1 as SNHLY and CDR2 as FYNNEI. CDR3 in amino acids: CASSEEQGNTEAFF. The CDR3 bases that were read are TGTGCCAGCAGTGAAGAGCAGGGGAACACTGAA.

Notes on this clone: The read stops 3 residues short of the end of the CDR3; the missing end is completed from the germline J gene. The gene calls are TRBV2 and TRBJ1-1; 11 nucleotides match TRBD1. Unmatched junction bases numbered 4, after V lost 6 bases and J lost 4 bases. Germline CDR1 SNHLY, CDR2 FYNNEI. This CDR3 comprises 14 residues. The CDR3 here is CASRVGQGVTEAFF. The sequenced CDR3 bases are TGTGCCAGCAGAGTGGGACAGGGGGTCACTGAA. Together with reference TRBV2 and TRBJ1-1, the CDR3 gives the full variable domain: EPEVTQTPSHQVTQMGQEVILRCVPISNHLYFYWYRQILGQKVEFLVSFYNNEISEKSEIFDDQFSVERPDGSNFTLKIRSTKLEDSAMYFCASRVGQGVTEAFFGQGTRLTVV.

The CDR3 spells CASSERGQGSAFF. The sequenced part of the CDR3 DNA is TGTGCCAGCAGTGAAAGGGGACAGGGTAGT. The chain combines TRBV6-1 with TRBJ1-1, with 9 bases that match TRBD1. Read coverage stops 3 residues before the CDR3 terminus; the germline J gene supplies the remainder. Per germline, CDR1 MNHNS and CDR2 SASEGT. The CDR3 is made up of 13 amino acids.

A word on this clone: Read data end 3 residues before the CDR3 end; the end is taken from the germline J gene. The chain uses TRBV20-1 and TRBJ1-6; tentatively, D is TRBD1 (6 bases). V was shortened by 0 bases and J by 8 bases, with 17 bases between the two germline ends. Germline loops: CDR1 DFQATT, CDR2 SNEGSKA (reference sequence). The CDR3 covers 16 residues. CDR3 amino acids: CSARDRLRGNYSPLHF. The CDR3 DNA, read in part, is TGCAGTGCTAGAGATCGACTTAGGGGGAACTATTCACCC.

The CDR3 loop reads CASSAWTLQETQYF. Incomplete CDR3 DNA: TGTGCCAGCAGTGCCTGGACTTTACAAGAGACG. The chain employs TRBV6-1 and TRBJ2-3; possibly TRBD2 for D (5 bases). The read gets to within 3 residues of the CDR3 end, and the germline J gene fills in the rest. The germline CDR1 and CDR2 sequences are MNHNS and SASEGT. This CDR3 spans 14 amino acids.

Turning to this clone: The observed sequence ends 3 residues before the CDR3 terminus, with the missing tail filled in from the germline J gene. The J gene is TRBJ2-1, the V gene TRBV5-6; D is possibly TRBD1 (6 bases). Trimming removed 1 base from V and 8 bases from J, with 16 bases in between. The CDR3 spans 15 residues. Germline assignment: CDR1 SGHDT and CDR2 YYEEEE. This CDR3 is CASSLRGGPRHEQFF. The DNA read from the CDR3 is TGTGCCAGCAGCTTGAGAGGGGGACCCCGGCATGAG.

A word on this clone: Read coverage stops 3 residues before the CDR3 terminus; the germline J gene supplies the remainder. This chain connects TRBV5-1 to TRBJ2-5; D unclear. The V end lost 4 bases, the J end lost 5 bases, and 9 bases lay between the germline ends. CDR1 and CDR2 from the germline V gene are SGHRS and YFSETQ. The CDR3 consists of 12 residues. The DNA read from the CDR3 is TGCGCCAGCAGCCTCTTCGGGGAGACC. Translated: CASSLFGET. In full, the CDR3 reads CASSLFGETQYF.

The sequenced part of the CDR3 DNA is TGCAGTGCTATCGCCCAACAGGGAATAAGGTCGAACACTGAA. It yields the protein CSAIAQQGIRSNTE. The complete CDR3 protein is CSAIAQQGIRSNTEAFF. The genes are TRBV20-1 and TRBJ1-1, with D maybe TRBD1 (6 bases). The CDR3 goes on 3 residues after the read ends, and that part is filled in from the germline J gene. CDR1 is DFQATT and CDR2 is SNEGSKA in the germline V gene (reference sequence). Trimming took off 4 bases at V and 1 base at J, with 22 bases between the two ends. This CDR3 region has 17 residues.

The DNA read from the CDR3 is TGTGCCTGGAGACATAACTCTGGGGCCAACGTG. Protein product: CAWRHNSGANV. The whole CDR3 reads CAWRHNSGANVLFF. The chain is built from TRBV30 and TRBJ2-2; TRBD1 might be the D (5 bases). The read terminates 3 residues before the CDR3 end, so the remaining end is supplied by the germline J gene. The CDR3 length is 14 residues. Germline V gene sequence: CDR1 GTSNPN, CDR2 SVGIG (reference sequence). Full variable domain (rest looked up from reference TRBV30 and TRBJ2-2): SQTIHQWPATLVQPVGSPLSLECTVEGTSNPNLYWYRQAAGRGLQLLFYSVGIGQISSEVPQNLSASRPQDRQFILSSKKLLLSDSGFYLCAWRHNSGANVLFFGEGSRLTVL.

On this clone itself: The DNA ends 3 residues before the CDR3 does, and the rest of the CDR3 is filled in from the germline J gene. The gene calls are TRBV30 and TRBJ1-2; 10 bases line up with TRBD1. CDR3 size: 13 residues. CDR1 is GTSNPN and CDR2 is SVGIG in the germline V gene (reference sequence). The DNA read from the CDR3 is TGTGCCTGGAGTCGACAGGGGGCTCAGCCC. It translates to CAWSRQGAQP. The CDR3 reads in full as CAWSRQGAQPYTF.

With regard to this clone: The CDR3 end falls 3 residues outside the read, so it is completed with the germline J gene. The chain employs TRBV12-3 or TRBV12-4 and TRBJ2-5; the D is unclear. Trimming cost V 4 bases and J 4 bases, with 7 bases left between them. The CDR3 spans 12 residues. CDR3 DNA, as far as it was read: TGTGCCAGCAGTTCCTCCGGAGAGACC. It codes for CASSSSGET. The whole CDR3 sequence is CASSSSGETQYF.

Worth noting for this clone: The missing CDR3 end, 3 residues past where the read stops, is filled in from the germline J gene. The chain uses TRBV19 and TRBJ2-3, with D perhaps matching TRBD2 (6 bases). Germline V lookup: CDR1 LNHDA, CDR2 SQIVND (reference sequence). The CDR3 is made up of 15 amino acids. The CDR3 DNA, read in part, is TGTGCCAGTAGTCTAGCCGACACTAGCAATCAGCCG. This codes for CASSLADTSNQP. The CDR3 in its entirety is CASSLADTSNQPQYF.

About this clone: The read halts 3 residues ahead of the CDR3 end, with the missing end drawn from the germline J gene. The chain links TRBV18 to TRBJ2-4; D perhaps matches TRBD2 (6 bases). The CDR3 is 14 residues long. Germline CDR1 KGHSH, CDR2 LQKENI. The CDR3 loop reads CASSPRGDNYGQYF. The sequenced CDR3 bases are TGTGCCAGCTCACCGCGCGGGGATAACTATGGT.

As for this clone: The CDR3 is cut off 3 residues early in the read; its end comes from the germline J gene. The rearrangement links TRBV28 to TRBJ2-7; no clear D. V lost 6 bases to trimming and J lost 2 bases, with 5 bases between them. The CDR3 runs 11 residues. The germline CDR1 and CDR2 sequences are MDHEN and SYDVKM. The CDR3: CASSAPYEQYF. The sequenced CDR3 bases are TGTGCCAGCAGCGCGCCCTACGAG. Using reference TRBV28 and TRBJ2-7 for the parts outside the CDR3, the full variable domain is DVKVTQSSRYLVKRTGEKVFLECVQDMDHENMFWYRQDPGLGLRLIYFSYDVKMKEKGDIPEGYSVSREKKERFSLILESASTNQTSMYLCASSAPYEQYFGPGTRLTVT.

The CDR3 loop is CSAPPLAGETQYF. The sequenced part of the CDR3 DNA is TGCAGTGCTCCCCCGCTAGCGGGAGAGACC. This chain connects TRBV20-1 to TRBJ2-5; 8 nucleotides agree with TRBD2. The CDR3 goes on 3 residues after the read ends, and that part is filled in from the germline J gene. Trimming took 5 bases from V and 4 from J; bases not matched to a gene: 6. The CDR3 contains 13 residues. The germline gives CDR1 DFQATT, CDR2 SNEGSKA (reference sequence).

This chain's CDR3 is CASRLTGVDGTEAFF. CDR3 bases read: TGTGCCAGCAGACTGACAGGGGTTGATGGCACTGAA. The J gene is TRBJ1-1, the V gene TRBV2; 8 bases map to TRBD1. The read finishes 3 residues shy of the CDR3 end, and the germline J gene is used to complete it. CDR3 length: 15 residues. CDR1 and CDR2 (germline): SNHLY, FYNNEI. The V and J ends lost 6 bases and 4 bases, in that order; junction bases with no gene match: 10.

Comments on this clone: The CDR3 is cut off 3 residues early in the read; its end comes from the germline J gene. The V gene is TRBV11-3, the J gene TRBJ1-2; D is unresolved. The CDR3 is 14 residues long. The germline V gene encodes CDR1 SGHNT and CDR2 YENEEA. CDR3 DNA (partial): TGTGCCAGCAGGCGCAGTAACAGTGGGTCTGTC. It encodes CASRRSNSGSV. The entire CDR3 sequence reads CASRRSNSGSVYTF.

As concerns this clone: Read sequence stops 3 residues before the CDR3 end, and the germline J gene provides the missing end. The chain combines TRBV18 with TRBJ2-3, with D possibly matching TRBD2 (6 bases). The CDR3 contains 14 residues. Germline V CDR1 and CDR2: KGHSH, LQKENI. CDR3 DNA, as far as it was read: TGTGCCAGCTCACCCCCGGGACTTCAAGAGACG. Its translation: CASSPPGLQET. The full CDR3 protein is CASSPPGLQETQYF. The full variable domain, in which reference TRBV18 and TRBJ2-3 provide the parts outside the CDR3, is NAGVMQNPRHLVRRRGQEARLRCSPMKGHSHVYWYRQLPEEGLKFMVYLQKENIIDESGMPKERFSAEFPKEGPSILRIQQVVRGDSAAYFCASSPPGLQETQYFGPGTRLTVL.

The CDR3 is CASSRLGLAGRTDTQYF. CDR3 DNA, as far as it was read: TGTGCCAGCTCACGGCTCGGACTAGCGGGTCGCACAGATACG. V and J are TRBV18 and TRBJ2-3; 11 bases line up with TRBD2. Read sequence stops 3 residues before the CDR3 end, and the germline J gene provides the missing end. Per germline, CDR1 KGHSH and CDR2 LQKENI. CDR3 length: 17 residues. Trimming cost V 4 bases and J 1 base; bases outside gene matches: 7.

A note on this clone: The read stops 3 residues short of the end of the CDR3; the missing end is completed from the germline J gene. This chain links TRBV10-3 with TRBJ2-2; 9 bases align to TRBD2. Germline CDR1 ENHRY, CDR2 SYGVKD. This CDR3 contains 17 residues. With V trimmed by 0 bases and J by 5 bases, 7 bases remained unmatched. The CDR3 here is CAISESGGRAGTGELFF. The sequenced part of the CDR3 DNA is TGTGCCATCAGTGAGTCCGGCGGGAGGGCCGGTACCGGGGAG.

The CDR3 sequence is CASSIRPGHGLFF. The covered CDR3 bases are TGTGCCAGCAGCATACGACCGGGACATGGG. The chain links TRBV11-2 to TRBJ2-2; D is perhaps TRBD1 (6 bases). The read halts 3 residues ahead of the CDR3 end, with the missing end drawn from the germline J gene. This CDR3 is built from 13 residues. The V gene's germline CDR1 is SGHAT and CDR2 FQNNGV.